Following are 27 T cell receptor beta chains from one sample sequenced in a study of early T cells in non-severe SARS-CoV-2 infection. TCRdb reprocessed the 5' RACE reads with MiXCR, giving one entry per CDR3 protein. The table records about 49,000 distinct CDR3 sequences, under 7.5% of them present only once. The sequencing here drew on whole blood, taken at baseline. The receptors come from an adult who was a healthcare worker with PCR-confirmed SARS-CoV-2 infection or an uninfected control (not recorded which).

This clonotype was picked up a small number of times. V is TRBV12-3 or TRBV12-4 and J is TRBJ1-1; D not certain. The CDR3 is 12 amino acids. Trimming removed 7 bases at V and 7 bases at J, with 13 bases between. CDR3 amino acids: CASILRPGEAFF. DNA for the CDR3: TGTGCCAGCATCCTACGCCCGGGTGAAGCTTTCTTT.

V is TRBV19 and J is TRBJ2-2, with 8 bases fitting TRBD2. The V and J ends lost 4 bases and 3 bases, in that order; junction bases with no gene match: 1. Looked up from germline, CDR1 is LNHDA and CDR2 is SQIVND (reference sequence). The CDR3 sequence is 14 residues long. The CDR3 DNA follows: TGTGCCAGTAGTAAAGCGGGGGACACCGGGGAGCTGTTTTTT. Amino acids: CASSKAGDTGELFF.

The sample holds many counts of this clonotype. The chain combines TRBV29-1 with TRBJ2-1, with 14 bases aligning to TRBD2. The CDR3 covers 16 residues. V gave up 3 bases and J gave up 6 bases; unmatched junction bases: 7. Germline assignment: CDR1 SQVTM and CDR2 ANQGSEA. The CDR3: CSVDRRGLAGANEQFF. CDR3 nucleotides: TGCAGCGTTGACCGTCGGGGACTAGCGGGGGCCAATGAGCAGTTCTTC.

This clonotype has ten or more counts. CDR3 DNA sequence: TGTGCCAGCGGAAGGCACGGCACAGATACGCAGTATTTT. This translates into CASGRHGTDTQYF. V is TRBV12-3 or TRBV12-4 and J is TRBJ2-3; no clear D. The germline V and J ends were trimmed by 8 bases and 1 base, with 10 bases remaining between them. This CDR3 region has 13 residues.

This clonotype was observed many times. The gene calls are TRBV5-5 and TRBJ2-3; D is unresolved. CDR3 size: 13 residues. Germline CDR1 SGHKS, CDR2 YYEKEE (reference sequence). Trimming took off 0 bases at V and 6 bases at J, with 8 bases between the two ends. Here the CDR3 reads CASSLGNTDTQYF. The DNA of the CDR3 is TGTGCCAGCAGCTTGGGTAATACGGATACGCAGTATTTT. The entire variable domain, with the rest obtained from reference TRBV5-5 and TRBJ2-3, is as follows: DAGVTQSPTHLIKTRGQQVTLRCSPISGHKSVSWYQQVLGQGPQFIFQYYEKEERGRGNFPDRFSARQFPNYSSELNVNALLLGDSALYLCASSLGNTDTQYFGPGTRLTVL.

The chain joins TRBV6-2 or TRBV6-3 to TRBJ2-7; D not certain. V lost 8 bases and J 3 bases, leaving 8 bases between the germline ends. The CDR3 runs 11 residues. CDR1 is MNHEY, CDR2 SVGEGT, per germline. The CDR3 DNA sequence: TGTGCCAGCGGCTATTACTACGAGCAGTACTTC. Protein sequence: CASGYYYEQYF.

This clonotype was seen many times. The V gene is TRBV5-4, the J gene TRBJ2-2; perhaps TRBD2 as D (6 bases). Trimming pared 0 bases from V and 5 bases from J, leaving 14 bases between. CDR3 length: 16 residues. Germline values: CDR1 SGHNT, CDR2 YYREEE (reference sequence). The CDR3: CASSLGGGRATGELFF. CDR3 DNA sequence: TGTGCCAGCAGCTTGGGGGGAGGTCGGGCGACCGGGGAGCTGTTTTTT. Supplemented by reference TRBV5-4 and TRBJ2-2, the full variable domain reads ETGVTQSPTHLIKTRGQQVTLRCSSQSGHNTVSWYQQALGQGPQFIFQYYREEENGRGNFPPRFSGLQFPNYSSELNVNALELDDSALYLCASSLGGGRATGELFFGEGSRLTVL.

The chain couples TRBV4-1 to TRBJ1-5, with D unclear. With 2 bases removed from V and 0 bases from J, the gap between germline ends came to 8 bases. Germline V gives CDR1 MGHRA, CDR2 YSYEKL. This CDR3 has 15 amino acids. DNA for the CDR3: TGCGCCAGCAGCCAATTCTCCCATAGCAATCAGCCCCAGCATTTT. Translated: CASSQFSHSNQPQHF.

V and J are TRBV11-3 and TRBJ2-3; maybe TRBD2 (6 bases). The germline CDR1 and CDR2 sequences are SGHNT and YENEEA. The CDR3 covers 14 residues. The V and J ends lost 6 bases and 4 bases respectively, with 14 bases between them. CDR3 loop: CASSSVGSPDTQYF. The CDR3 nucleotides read TGTGCCAGCAGTTCCGTCGGGAGTCCAGATACGCAGTATTTT. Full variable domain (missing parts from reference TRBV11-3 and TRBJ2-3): EAGVVQSPRYKIIEKKQPVAFWCNPISGHNTLYWYLQNLGQGPELLIRYENEEAVDDSQLPKDRFSAERLKGVDSTLKIQPAELGDSAVYLCASSSVGSPDTQYFGPGTRLTVL.

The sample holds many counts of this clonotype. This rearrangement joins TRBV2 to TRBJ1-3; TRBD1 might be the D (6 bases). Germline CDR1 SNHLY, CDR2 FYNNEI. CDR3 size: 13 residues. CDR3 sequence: CAAGAANGNTIYF. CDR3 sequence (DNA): TGTGCAGCGGGGGCGGCTAATGGAAACACCATATATTTT.

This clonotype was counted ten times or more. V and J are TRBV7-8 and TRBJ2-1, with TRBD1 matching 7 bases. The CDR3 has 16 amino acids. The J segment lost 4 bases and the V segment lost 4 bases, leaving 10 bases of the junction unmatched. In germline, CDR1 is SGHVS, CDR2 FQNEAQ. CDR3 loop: CASSSYRGPGYNEQFF. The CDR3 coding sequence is TGTGCCAGCAGCTCATACAGGGGCCCAGGGTACAATGAGCAGTTCTTC.

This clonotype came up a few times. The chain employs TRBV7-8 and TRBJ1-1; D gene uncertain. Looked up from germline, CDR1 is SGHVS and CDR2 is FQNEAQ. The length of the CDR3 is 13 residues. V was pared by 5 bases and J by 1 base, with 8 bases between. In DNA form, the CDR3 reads TGTGCCAGCAGCCGTTCACGGAACACTGAAGCTTTCTTT. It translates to CASSRSRNTEAFF.

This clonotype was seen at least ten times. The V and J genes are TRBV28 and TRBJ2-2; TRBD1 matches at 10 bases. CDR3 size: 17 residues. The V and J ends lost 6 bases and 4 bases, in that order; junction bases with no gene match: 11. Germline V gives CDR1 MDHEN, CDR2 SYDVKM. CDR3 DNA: TGTGCCAGCAGCCCTTTGGCGGGACAGGGGACCACCGGGGAGCTGTTTTTT. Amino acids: CASSPLAGQGTTGELFF.

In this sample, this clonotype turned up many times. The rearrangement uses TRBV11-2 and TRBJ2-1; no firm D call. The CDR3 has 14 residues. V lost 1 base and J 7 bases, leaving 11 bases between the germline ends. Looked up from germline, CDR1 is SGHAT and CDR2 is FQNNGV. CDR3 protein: CASSLVILPNEQFF. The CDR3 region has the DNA TGTGCCAGCAGCTTAGTCATTCTCCCGAATGAGCAGTTCTTC.

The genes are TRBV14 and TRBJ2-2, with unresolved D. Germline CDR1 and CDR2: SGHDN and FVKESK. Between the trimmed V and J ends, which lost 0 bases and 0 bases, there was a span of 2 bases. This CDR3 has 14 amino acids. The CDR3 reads CASSQDANTGELFF. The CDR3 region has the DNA TGTGCCAGCAGCCAAGATGCGAACACCGGGGAGCTGTTTTTT.

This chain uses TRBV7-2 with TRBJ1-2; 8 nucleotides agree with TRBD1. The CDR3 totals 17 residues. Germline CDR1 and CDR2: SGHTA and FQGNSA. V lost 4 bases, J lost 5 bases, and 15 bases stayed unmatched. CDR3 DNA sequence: TGTGCCAGCAGCTCTGGACAGGGCCCACGACTTCTTTATGGCTACACCTTC. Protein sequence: CASSSGQGPRLLYGYTF. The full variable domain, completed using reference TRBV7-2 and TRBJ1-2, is GAGVSQSPSNKVTEKGKDVELRCDPISGHTALYWYRQSLGQGLEFLIYFQGNSAPDKSGLPSDRFSAERTGGSVSTLTIQRTQQEDSAVYLCASSSGQGPRLLYGYTFGSGTRLTVV.

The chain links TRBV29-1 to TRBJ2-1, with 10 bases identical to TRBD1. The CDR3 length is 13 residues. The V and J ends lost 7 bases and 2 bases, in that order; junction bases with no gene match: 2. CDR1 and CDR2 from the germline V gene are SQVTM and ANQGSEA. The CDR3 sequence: CSGGTGAYNEQFF. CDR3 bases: TGCAGCGGGGGGACAGGGGCCTACAATGAGCAGTTCTTC.

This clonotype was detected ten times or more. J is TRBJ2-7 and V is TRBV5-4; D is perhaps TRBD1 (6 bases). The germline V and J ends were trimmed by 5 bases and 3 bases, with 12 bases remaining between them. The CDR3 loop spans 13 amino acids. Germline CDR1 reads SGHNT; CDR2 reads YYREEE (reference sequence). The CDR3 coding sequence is TGTGCCAGCAGTGGGGGCTCCCTCTACGAGCAGTACTTC. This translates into CASSGGSLYEQYF.

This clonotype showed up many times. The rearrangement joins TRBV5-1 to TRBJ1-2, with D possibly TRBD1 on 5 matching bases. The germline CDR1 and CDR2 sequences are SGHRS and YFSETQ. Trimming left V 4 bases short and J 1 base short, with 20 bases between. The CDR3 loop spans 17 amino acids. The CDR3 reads CASSPGLVLSINYGYTF. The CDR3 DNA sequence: TGCGCCAGCAGCCCGGGACTAGTCCTTTCGATTAACTATGGCTACACCTTC.

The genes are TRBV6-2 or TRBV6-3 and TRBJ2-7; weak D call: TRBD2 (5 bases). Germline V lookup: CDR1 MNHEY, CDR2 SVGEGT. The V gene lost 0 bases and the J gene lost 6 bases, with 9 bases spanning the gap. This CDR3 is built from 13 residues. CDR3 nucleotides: TGTGCCAGCAGTTACTCTCGGGAAGCCGAGCAGTACTTC. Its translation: CASSYSREAEQYF.

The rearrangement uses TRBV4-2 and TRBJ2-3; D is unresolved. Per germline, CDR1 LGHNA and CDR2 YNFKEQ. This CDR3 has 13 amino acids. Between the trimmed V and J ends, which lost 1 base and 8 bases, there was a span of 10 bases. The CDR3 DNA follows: TGTGCCAGCAGCCAAGGAGAAGCAGCTACGCAGTATTTT. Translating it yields CASSQGEAATQYF.

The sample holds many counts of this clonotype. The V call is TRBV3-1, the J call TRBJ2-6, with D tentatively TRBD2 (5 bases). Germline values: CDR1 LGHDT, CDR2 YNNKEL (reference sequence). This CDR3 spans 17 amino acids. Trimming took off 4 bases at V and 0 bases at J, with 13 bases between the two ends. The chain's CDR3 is CASSPGQAGSGANVLTF. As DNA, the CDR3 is TGTGCCAGCAGCCCTGGGCAGGCGGGCTCTGGGGCCAACGTCCTGACTTTC. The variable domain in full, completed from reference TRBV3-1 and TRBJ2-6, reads DTAVSQTPKYLVTQMGNDKSIKCEQNLGHDTMYWYKQDSKKFLKIMFSYNNKELIINETVPNRFSPKSPDKAHLNLHINSLELGDSAVYFCASSPGQAGSGANVLTFGAGSRLTVL.

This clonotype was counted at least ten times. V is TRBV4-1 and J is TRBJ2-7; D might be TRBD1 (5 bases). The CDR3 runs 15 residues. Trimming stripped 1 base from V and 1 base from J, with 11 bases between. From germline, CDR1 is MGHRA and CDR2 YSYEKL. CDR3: CASSQVKQASYEQYF. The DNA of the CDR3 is TGCGCCAGCAGCCAAGTTAAACAGGCTTCCTACGAGCAGTACTTC.

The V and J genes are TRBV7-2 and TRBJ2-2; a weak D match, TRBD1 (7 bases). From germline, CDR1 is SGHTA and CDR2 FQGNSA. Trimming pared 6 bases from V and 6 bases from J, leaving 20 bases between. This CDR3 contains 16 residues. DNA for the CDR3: TGTGCCAGCAGGTCTTTTGGAGGGGGCAGATCCGGGGAGCTGTTTTTT. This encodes CASRSFGGGRSGELFF.

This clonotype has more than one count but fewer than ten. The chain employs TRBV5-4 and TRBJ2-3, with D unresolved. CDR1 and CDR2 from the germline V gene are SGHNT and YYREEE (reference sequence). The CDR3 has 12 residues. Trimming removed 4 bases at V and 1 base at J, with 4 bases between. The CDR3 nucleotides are TGTGCCAGCAGCAAAGGCACAGATACGCAGTATTTT. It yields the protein CASSKGTDTQYF.

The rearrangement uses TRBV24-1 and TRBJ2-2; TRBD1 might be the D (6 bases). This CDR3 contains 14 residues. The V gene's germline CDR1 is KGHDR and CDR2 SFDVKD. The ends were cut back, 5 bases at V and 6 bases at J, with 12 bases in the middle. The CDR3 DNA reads TGTGCCACCAGTGTCCAGGGGTTTGCCGGGGAGCTGTTTTTT. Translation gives CATSVQGFAGELFF.

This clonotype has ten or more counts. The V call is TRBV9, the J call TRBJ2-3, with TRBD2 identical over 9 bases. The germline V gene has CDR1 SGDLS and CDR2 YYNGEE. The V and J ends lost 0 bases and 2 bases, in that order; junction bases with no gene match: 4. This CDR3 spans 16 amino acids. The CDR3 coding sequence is TGTGCCAGCAGCGTAGTTGCGGGGGGGCCCACAGATACGCAGTATTTT. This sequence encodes CASSVVAGGPTDTQYF. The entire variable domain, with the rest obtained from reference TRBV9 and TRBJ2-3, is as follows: DSGVTQTPKHLITATGQRVTLRCSPRSGDLSVYWYQQSLDQGLQFLIQYYNGEERAKGNILERFSAQQFPDLHSELNLSSLELGDSALYFCASSVVAGGPTDTQYFGPGTRLTVL.